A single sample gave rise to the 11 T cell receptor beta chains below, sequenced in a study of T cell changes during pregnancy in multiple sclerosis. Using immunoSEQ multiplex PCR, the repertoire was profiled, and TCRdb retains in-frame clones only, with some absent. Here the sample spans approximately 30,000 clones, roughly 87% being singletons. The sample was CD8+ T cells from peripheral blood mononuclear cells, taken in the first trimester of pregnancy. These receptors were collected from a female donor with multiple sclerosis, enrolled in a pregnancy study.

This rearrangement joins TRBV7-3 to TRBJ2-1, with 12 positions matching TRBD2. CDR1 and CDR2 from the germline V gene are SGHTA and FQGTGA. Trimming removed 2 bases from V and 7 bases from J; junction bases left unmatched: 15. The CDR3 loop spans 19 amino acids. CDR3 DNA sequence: TGTGCCAGCAGCTTAGTGCTAGCGGGGGGGCCGGGCGTATATAATGAGCAGTTCTTC. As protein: CASSLVLAGGPGVYNEQFF. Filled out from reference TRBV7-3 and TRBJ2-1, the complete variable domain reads GAGVSQTPSNKVTEKGKYVELRCDPISGHTALYWYRQSLGQGPEFLIYFQGTGAADDSGLPNDRFFAVRPEGSVSTLKIQRTERGDSAVYLCASSLVLAGGPGVYNEQFFGPGTRLTVL.

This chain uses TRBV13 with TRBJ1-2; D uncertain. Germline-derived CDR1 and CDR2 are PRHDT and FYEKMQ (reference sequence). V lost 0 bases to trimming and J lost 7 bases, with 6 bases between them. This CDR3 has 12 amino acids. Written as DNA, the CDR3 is TGTGCCAGCAGCTTAGGGGCAGGTGGCTACACCTTC. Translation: CASSLGAGGYTF.

CDR3 coding DNA: TGTGCCACCAAGACTAGCGGGGGGCCCCACGATGACAATGAGCAGTTCTTC. Translating gives CATKTSGGPHDDNEQFF. This chain connects TRBV27 to TRBJ2-1, with 13 bases matching TRBD2. V lost 10 bases, J lost 5 bases, and 14 bases stayed unmatched. This CDR3 comprises 17 residues. Germline CDR1 MNHEY, CDR2 SMNVEV (reference sequence).

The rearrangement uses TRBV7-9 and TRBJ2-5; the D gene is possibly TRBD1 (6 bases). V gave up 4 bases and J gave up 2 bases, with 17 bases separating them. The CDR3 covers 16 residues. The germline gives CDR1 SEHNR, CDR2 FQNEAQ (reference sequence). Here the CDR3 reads CASSSPRNRVQETQYF. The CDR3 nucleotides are TGTGCCAGCAGCTCCCCGCGAAACAGGGTTCAAGAGACCCAGTACTTC.

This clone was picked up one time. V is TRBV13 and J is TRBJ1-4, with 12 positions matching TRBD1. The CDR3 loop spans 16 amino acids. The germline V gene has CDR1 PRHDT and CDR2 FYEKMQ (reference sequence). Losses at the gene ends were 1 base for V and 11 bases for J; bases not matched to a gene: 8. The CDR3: CASSLEAGQGAQKLFF. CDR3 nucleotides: TGTGCCAGCAGCTTAGAGGCGGGACAGGGGGCGCAGAAACTGTTTTTT.

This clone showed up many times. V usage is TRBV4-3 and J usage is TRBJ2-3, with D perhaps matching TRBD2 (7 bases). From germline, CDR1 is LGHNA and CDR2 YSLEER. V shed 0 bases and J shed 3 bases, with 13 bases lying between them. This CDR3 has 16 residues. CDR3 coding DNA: TGCGCCAGCAGCCAAGATACGGGGGGCCATACAGATACGCAGTATTTT. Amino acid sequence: CASSQDTGGHTDTQYF.

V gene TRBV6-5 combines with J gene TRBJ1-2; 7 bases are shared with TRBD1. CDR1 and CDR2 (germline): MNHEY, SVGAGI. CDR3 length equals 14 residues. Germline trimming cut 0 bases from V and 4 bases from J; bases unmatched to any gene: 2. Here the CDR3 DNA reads TGTGCCAGCAGTTACTCAGGGGGCACCTATGGCTACACCTTC. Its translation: CASSYSGGTYGYTF.

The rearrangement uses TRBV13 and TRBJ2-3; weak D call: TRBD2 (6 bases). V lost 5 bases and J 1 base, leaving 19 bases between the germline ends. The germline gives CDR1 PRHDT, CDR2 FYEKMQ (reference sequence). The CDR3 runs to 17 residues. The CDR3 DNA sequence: TGTGCCAGCAGCCCAACCGACCCCGGAGGGGGCACAGATACGCAGTATTTT. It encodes CASSPTDPGGGTDTQYF.

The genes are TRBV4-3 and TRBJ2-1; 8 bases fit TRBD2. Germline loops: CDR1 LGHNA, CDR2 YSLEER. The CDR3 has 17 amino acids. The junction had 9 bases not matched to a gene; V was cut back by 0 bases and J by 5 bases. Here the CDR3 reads CASSQDRSGGINNEQFF. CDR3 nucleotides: TGCGCCAGCAGCCAAGATCGAAGCGGGGGAATTAACAATGAGCAGTTCTTC.

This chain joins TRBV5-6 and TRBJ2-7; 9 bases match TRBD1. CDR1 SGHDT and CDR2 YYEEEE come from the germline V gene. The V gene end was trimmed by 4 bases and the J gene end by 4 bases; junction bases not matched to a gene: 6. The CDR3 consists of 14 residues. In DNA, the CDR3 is TGTGCCAGCAGCATCCGGGACAGGGTGTACGAGCAGTACTTC. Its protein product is CASSIRDRVYEQYF.

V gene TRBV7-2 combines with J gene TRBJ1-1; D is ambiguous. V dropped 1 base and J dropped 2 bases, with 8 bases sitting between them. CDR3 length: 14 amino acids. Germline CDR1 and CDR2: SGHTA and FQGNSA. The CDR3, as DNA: TGTGCCAGCAGCTTAGTGGAGCTTAACACTGAAGCTTTCTTT. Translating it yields CASSLVELNTEAFF.